The 21 T cell receptor beta chains reported below all come from one sample, sequenced in a study of breast tumors, draining lymph nodes, adjacent tissues. Samples came from axillary lymph nodes draining the breast cancer. TCRdb called the multiplex PCR reads again in MiXCR, with one record for every CDR3 protein. Of 200,000 to 250,000 distinct CDR3 sequences in the sample, less than 40% were seen once. Sample: axillary lymph node tissue. The source is a female donor with breast cancer. Some clones in this sample may be carry-over from other donors' samples.

This clonotype occurred many times. The chain employs TRBV7-3 and TRBJ2-1, with D possibly TRBD2 on 6 matching bases. Trimming pared 5 bases from V and 0 bases from J, leaving 11 bases between. In germline, CDR1 is SGHTA, CDR2 FQGTGA. The CDR3 contains 15 residues. The CDR3 nucleotides read TGTGCCAGCAGCCATAGCGGAGACTCCTACAATGAGCAGTTCTTC. The encoded protein is CASSHSGDSYNEQFF.

This clonotype was detected many times. The V gene is TRBV7-2, the J gene TRBJ1-3; unclear D gene. In germline, CDR1 is SGHTA, CDR2 FQGNSA. This CDR3 is 15 amino acids long. With 0 bases removed from V and 0 bases from J, the gap between germline ends came to 6 bases. CDR3 residues: CASSLASSSGNTIYF. The CDR3 region has the DNA TGTGCCAGCAGCTTAGCCTCCAGCTCTGGAAACACCATATATTTT. The complete variable domain, with remaining parts taken from reference TRBV7-2 and TRBJ1-3, reads GAGVSQSPSNKVTEKGKDVELRCDPISGHTALYWYRQSLGQGLEFLIYFQGNSAPDKSGLPSDRFSAERTGGSVSTLTIQRTQQEDSAVYLCASSLASSSGNTIYFGEGSWLTVV.

This clonotype was found many times. The CDR3 spells CSARDALAGGAYEQYF. CDR3 bases: TGCAGTGCTAGAGATGCACTAGCGGGGGGAGCCTACGAGCAGTACTTC. This chain links TRBV20-1 with TRBJ2-7, with 12 nucleotides matching TRBD2. Germline values: CDR1 DFQATT, CDR2 SNEGSKA (reference sequence). The CDR3 totals 16 residues. J lost 2 bases, V lost 0 bases, and 5 bases had no gene match.

This clonotype was recorded many times. V usage is TRBV11-2 and J usage is TRBJ1-3, with D perhaps matching TRBD1 (5 bases). The germline V gene encodes CDR1 SGHAT and CDR2 FQNNGV. The CDR3 covers 14 residues. Trimming shortened V by 3 bases and J by 5 bases, and 11 bases separated the two germline ends. The CDR3 loop reads CASSLGPVRNTIYF. In nucleotides, the CDR3 is TGTGCCAGCAGCTTGGGGCCTGTGAGAAACACCATATATTTT.

A remark on this clonotype: At one of its ends the junction is not consistent with the germline gene, which may arise from a read error. The chain employs TRBV5-1 and TRBJ2-6; D ambiguous. This CDR3 has 14 residues. Germline CDR1 reads SGHRS; CDR2 reads YFSETQ. This CDR3 is CASSLEDGANVLTF. The CDR3 DNA reads as TGTGCCAGCAGCTTGGAAGATGGGGCCAACGTCCTGACTTTC.

The table lists this clonotype with a few counts. The chain uses TRBV7-9 and TRBJ2-7, with 7 bases identical to TRBD2. This CDR3 has 15 amino acids. Germline V gene sequence: CDR1 SEHNR, CDR2 FQNEAQ (reference sequence). V dropped 5 bases and J dropped 6; count of bases not matched to a gene: 13. This chain's CDR3 is CASSNRHLGEGEQYF. The CDR3 region has the DNA TGTGCCAGCAGCAATCGACACCTCGGGGAGGGCGAGCAGTACTTC.

This clonotype has ten or more counts. The chain couples TRBV11-2 to TRBJ2-7; D perhaps matches TRBD1 (5 bases). The V gene lost 2 bases and the J gene lost 0 bases, with 11 bases spanning the gap. Germline CDR1 and CDR2: SGHAT and FQNNGV. The CDR3 is 15 residues long. The CDR3 DNA is TGTGCCAGCAGCTTATGGGCAGGGAACTCCTACGAGCAGTACTTC. As protein: CASSLWAGNSYEQYF.

This clonotype was observed a handful of times. The chain has TRBV12-3 or TRBV12-4 and TRBJ2-5, with D maybe TRBD1 (6 bases). Trimming cost V 5 bases and J 0 bases, with 10 bases left between them. The CDR3 is 14 residues long. The CDR3 region is CASSPRQDQETQYF. The CDR3, as DNA: TGTGCCAGCAGTCCCCGACAGGACCAAGAGACCCAGTACTTC.

This clonotype occurred a few times. This may arise from a read error, as a much more abundant clone is one base away. A read error is likely, as this CDR3 ends without the conserved phenylalanine or tryptophan. The chain recombines TRBV7-9 with TRBJ2-7; D is ambiguous. This CDR3 spans 14 amino acids. Germline lookup yields CDR1 SEHNR and CDR2 FQNEAQ (reference sequence). Trimming took 3 bases from V and 0 from J, leaving 9 bases between them. The CDR3 DNA sequence: TGTGCCAGCAGCTTTGGTGGGATCTCCTACGAGCAGTACCTC. Its translation is CASSFGGISYEQYL.

The J gene is TRBJ2-7, the V gene TRBV30; D not resolved. The V end lost 0 bases, the J end lost 1 base, and 13 bases lay between the germline ends. There are 15 residues in the CDR3. In germline, CDR1 is GTSNPN, CDR2 SVGIG (reference sequence). The CDR3, as DNA: TGTGCCTGGAGTGTACCACGAAGGAATTCCTACGAGCAGTACTTC. As protein: CAWSVPRRNSYEQYF.

This clonotype occurred a few times. Just one base apart from a much larger clone, this may be a read error. V usage is TRBV9 and J usage is TRBJ1-3; a weak D match, TRBD1 (5 bases). The CDR3 runs to 17 residues. CDR1 is SGDLS and CDR2 is YYNGEE in the germline V gene. The CDR3 is CASSVAGDALAGTTIYF. CDR3 sequence (DNA): TGTGCCAGCAGCGTGGCCGGGGACGCGTTGGCTGGAACCACCATATATTTT.

This chain connects TRBV4-3 to TRBJ1-4; D is unresolved. The germline V and J ends were trimmed by 1 base and 6 bases, with 6 bases remaining between them. CDR3 length: 13 amino acids. Germline V gives CDR1 LGHNA, CDR2 YSLEER. CDR3 sequence (DNA): TGCGCCAGCAGCCAAGGAGGGTATGAAAAACTGTTTTTT. Its translation: CASSQGGYEKLFF.

This clonotype was seen many times. V is TRBV20-1 and J is TRBJ2-2, with D possibly matching TRBD1 (5 bases). CDR3 length equals 13 residues. Germline V gene lookup returns CDR1 DFQATT and CDR2 SNEGSKA (reference sequence). V was clipped by 2 bases and J by 6 bases, with 10 bases between them. The CDR3 loop is CSARSRVSGELFF. In nucleotides, the CDR3 is TGCAGTGCTAGATCCAGGGTTTCCGGGGAGCTGTTTTTT.

This clonotype was picked up many times. The V call is TRBV7-6, the J call TRBJ2-7; possibly TRBD2 for D (5 bases). CDR1 SGHVS and CDR2 FNYEAQ come from the germline V gene. The CDR3 runs to 13 residues. Trimming shortened V by 0 bases and J by 6 bases, and 9 bases separated the two germline ends. The CDR3 loop is CASSLAEGGEQYF. The DNA of the CDR3 is TGTGCCAGCAGCTTAGCCGAAGGAGGCGAGCAGTACTTC. The variable domain in full, completed from reference TRBV7-6 and TRBJ2-7, reads GAGVSQSPRYKVTKRGQDVALRCDPISGHVSLYWYRQALGQGPEFLTYFNYEAQQDKSGLPNDRFSAERPEGSISTLTIQRTEQRDSAMYRCASSLAEGGEQYFGPGTRLTVT.

This clonotype was counted at least ten times. V usage is TRBV7-9 and J usage is TRBJ1-3, with TRBD1 matching 9 bases. CDR3 size: 17 residues. Trimming removed 4 bases from V and 0 bases from J; junction bases left unmatched: 7. CDR1 and CDR2 from the germline V gene are SEHNR and FQNEAQ (reference sequence). CDR3 in DNA: TGTGCCAGCAGCTCGAACAGGGGGCTTTCCTCTGGAAACACCATATATTTT. It yields the protein CASSSNRGLSSGNTIYF.

This clonotype was recorded many times. The J gene is TRBJ1-5, the V gene TRBV12-3 or TRBV12-4; D unclear. The V gene lost 5 bases and the J gene lost 6 bases, with 14 bases spanning the gap. The CDR3 covers 14 residues. The CDR3 protein is CASSLTRWGQPQHF. The CDR3 bases are TGTGCCAGCAGTCTGACACGCTGGGGTCAGCCCCAGCATTTT.

This sequence joins TRBV15 and TRBJ2-7, with D perhaps TRBD2 (6 bases). The CDR3 runs to 14 residues. The germline V gene encodes CDR1 LNHNV and CDR2 YYDKDF (reference sequence). Trimming removed 2 bases from V and 6 bases from J, with 14 bases in between. CDR3 sequence (DNA): TGTGCCACCAGCAGACCTACCTCGGGAGCCGAGCAGTACTTC. Translating gives CATSRPTSGAEQYF.

There are many counts of this clonotype. The rearrangement uses TRBV10-3 and TRBJ2-1; weak D call: TRBD2 (6 bases). Germline-derived CDR1 and CDR2 are ENHRY and SYGVKD. This CDR3 is 15 amino acids long. V was trimmed by 3 bases and J by 7 bases, leaving 16 bases between them. CDR3 residues: CAISEERVLGNEQFF. CDR3 bases: TGTGCCATCAGTGAAGAGCGGGTCCTCGGGAATGAGCAGTTCTTC.

The rearrangement uses TRBV7-2 and TRBJ2-2; 9 nucleotides align to TRBD2. The CDR3 is made up of 16 amino acids. CDR1 is SGHTA, CDR2 FQGNSA, per germline. The J segment lost 4 bases and the V segment lost 3 bases, leaving 6 bases of the junction unmatched. The CDR3, as DNA: TGTGCCAGCAGCTTGGGCCTAGCGGGGATCACCGGGGAGCTGTTTTTT. Amino acids: CASSLGLAGITGELFF. The whole variable domain, remainder taken from reference TRBV7-2 and TRBJ2-2, is GAGVSQSPSNKVTEKGKDVELRCDPISGHTALYWYRQSLGQGLEFLIYFQGNSAPDKSGLPSDRFSAERTGGSVSTLTIQRTQQEDSAVYLCASSLGLAGITGELFFGEGSRLTVL.

This chain uses TRBV2 with TRBJ1-2, with no clear D. Trimming removed 6 bases at V and 8 bases at J, with 13 bases between. CDR3 size: 12 residues. The germline V gene encodes CDR1 SNHLY and CDR2 FYNNEI. CDR3 nucleotides: TGTGCCAGCAGCCAAATCCTCGAAGGCTACACCTTC. It is translated as CASSQILEGYTF.

This clonotype was picked up a small number of times. A much larger clonotype is one base distant, so this may be a read error. The chain recombines TRBV5-1 with TRBJ1-4, with TRBD1 as a possible D gene (6 bases). The germline V and J ends were trimmed by 3 bases and 8 bases, with 17 bases remaining between them. Germline V gene sequence: CDR1 SGHRS, CDR2 YFSETQ. The CDR3 is 15 residues long. The CDR3 DNA reads as TGCGCCAGCAGCTCTGAGGGGACATCTTGCGAAAAACTGTTTTTT. Encoded protein: CASSSEGTSCEKLFF.